The source of this T cell receptor beta chain is a study of post-analysis software for immune sequencing data. At the level of the study: Disease trajectories encompassed relapsing-remitting, secondary progressive and progressive-relapsing multiple sclerosis.

Included in the TCR beta cDNA libraries were unique molecular identifiers. Input of roughly 0.95 to 11 million T cells yielded around 500,000 cDNA molecules. One entry per CDR3 protein, called by TCRdb with MiXCR from the PCR reads. The sample comprises about 820,000 distinct CDR3 sequences, about 50% of which are singletons, and approximately 4.2% rests with the top ten. Whole-study findings and limits: Multiple sclerosis patients showed significantly lower normalized Chao1 diversity than controls did. The F measure placed samples prepared in the same batch into strongly shared clusters. About 5 TRBV segments occurring more often in patients than controls included TRBV5-6, TRBV5-1 and TRBV20-1.

In its sample, this clonotype was seen a few times. Its antigen remains unknown. This CDR3 contains 13 residues. Germline assignment: CDR1 MGHRA and CDR2 YSYEKL. Between the trimmed V and J ends, which lost 0 bases and 11 bases, there was a span of 11 bases. The sequencing input was blood. This TCR was recovered from a girl under 18 with multiple sclerosis. The rearrangement uses TRBV4-1 and TRBJ2-4; unclear D gene. The CDR3 sequence: CASSQDGPALQYF. The CDR3 coding sequence is TGCGCCAGCAGCCAAGACGGCCCCGCGCTTCAGTACTTC.